The next 3 T cell receptor beta chains were all read from a single sample in a study of cytomegalovirus exposure and HLA in healthy donors. The primer mix had 60 Vbeta and 13 Jbeta primers. Sequencing was performed with immunoSEQ multiplex PCR; in TCRdb, only in-frame clones are kept and a portion is missing. The data show tens of thousands of clones, with over 80% seen just once and about 2.5% held by the top ten. The material sequenced was PBMCs. These receptors originate from a man aged 18 to 30 in good health and CMV-seronegative.

This clone was detected a few times. The rearrangement uses TRBV2 and TRBJ1-1, with a tentative D call TRBD1 (5 bases). The CDR3 totals 12 residues. Germline values: CDR1 SNHLY, CDR2 FYNNEI. The V end lost 3 bases, the J end lost 5 bases, and 7 bases lay between the germline ends. The CDR3: CASSETATEAFF. In DNA, the CDR3 is TGTGCCAGCAGTGAGACAGCGACTGAAGCTTTCTTT.

This clone was counted a single time. V gene TRBV19 combines with J gene TRBJ2-7, with TRBD2 matching 8 bases. Germline V CDR1 and CDR2: LNHDA, SQIVND (reference sequence). J lost 3 bases, V lost 0 bases, and 4 bases had no gene match. This CDR3 comprises 15 residues. The CDR3 is CASSIEAGVFYEQYF. The DNA for the CDR3 is TGTGCCAGTAGTATAGAAGCGGGAGTTTTCTACGAGCAGTACTTC.

The chain carries TRBV2 and TRBJ1-2; possibly TRBD1 for D (6 bases). Germline values: CDR1 SNHLY, CDR2 FYNNEI. The V end was cut by 7 bases, the J end by 5 bases, with 20 bases between. The CDR3 spans 15 residues. The chain's CDR3 is CASNPGHHKGYGYTF. The CDR3 coding sequence is TGTGCCAGCAATCCGGGACACCACAAAGGTTATGGCTACACCTTC.